This T cell receptor (beta chain) was captured by sequencing in a study of early T cells in non-severe SARS-CoV-2 infection. Study at large: The study sequenced bulk RNA from unsorted whole blood, with chains unpaired.

Germline V lookup: CDR1 SGDLS, CDR2 YYNGEE. V was cut by 4 bases and J by 0 bases, with 8 bases left in between. The CDR3 is 14 residues long. The table lists this clonotype with a few counts. The antigen remains undetermined. Whole-study findings and limits: There was a bias toward anti-spike CD8 responses in VDJdb matching, which missed private and CD4 specificities.

Molecules of cDNA were individually given unique molecular identifiers that were attached to them. TCRdb independently ran MiXCR on the 5' RACE reads; one entry per CDR3 protein. The table has 70,000 to 85,000 distinct CDR3 sequences, less than 5.5% seen once. The clonotype comes from an adult who was a healthcare worker with PCR-confirmed SARS-CoV-2 infection or an uninfected control (not recorded which). The chain recombines TRBV9 with TRBJ1-5; the D is unclear. This sample comprised whole blood, obtained at baseline. CDR3 amino acids: CASSPANSNQPQHF. In DNA, the CDR3 is TGTGCCAGCAGCCCGGCCAATAGCAATCAGCCCCAGCATTTT.